This T cell receptor beta chain was retrieved from a study of blood T cells in healthy people across ages. For the second PCR, which ran for 7 to 11 cycles, a sample-barcoded 5' primer and a J-beta primer mix were used. TCRdb reanalysed the 5' RACE reads using MiXCR and keeps one entry per CDR3 protein. The table includes almost 300,000 distinct CDR3 sequences, around 30% detected once. Study-wide results and limits: Researchers judged that diversity estimates from one million T cells fell short of true values. Strongly correlated with naive T cell percentage was TCR beta diversity. In older individuals, TCR beta diversity per million T cells was lower, falling roughly linearly with age. When set beside aged donors, long-lived donors presented more naive CD4+ cells and higher diversity.

Note on this clonotype: Its cognate antigen is unknown.

V trimming: 8 bases; J trimming: 4 bases; junction bases outside the gene matches: 7. In germline, CDR1 is LGHNA, CDR2 YSLEER. This CDR3 region has 16 residues. The chain couples TRBV4-3 to TRBJ2-3; 15 bases match TRBD2. Sequenced material: blood. This receptor was taken from a woman between 65 and 79 years old in good health. CDR3 amino acids: CASSKGLAGGPDTQYF. As DNA, the CDR3 is TGCGCCAGCTCAAAGGGACTAGCGGGAGGCCCAGATACGCAGTATTTT.